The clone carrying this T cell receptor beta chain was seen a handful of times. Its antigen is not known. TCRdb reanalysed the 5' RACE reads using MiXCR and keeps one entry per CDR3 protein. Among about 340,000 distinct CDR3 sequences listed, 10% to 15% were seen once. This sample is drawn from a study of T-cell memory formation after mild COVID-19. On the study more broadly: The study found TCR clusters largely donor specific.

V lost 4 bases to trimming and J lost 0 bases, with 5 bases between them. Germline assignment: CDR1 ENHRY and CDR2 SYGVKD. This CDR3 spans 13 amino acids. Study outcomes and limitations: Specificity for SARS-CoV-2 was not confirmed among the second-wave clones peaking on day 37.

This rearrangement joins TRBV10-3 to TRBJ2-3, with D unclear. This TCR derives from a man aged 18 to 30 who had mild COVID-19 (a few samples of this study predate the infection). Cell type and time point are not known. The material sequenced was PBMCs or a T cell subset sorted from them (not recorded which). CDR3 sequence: CAISASSTDTQYF. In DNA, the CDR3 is TGTGCCATCAGTGCCTCTAGCACAGATACGCAGTATTTT.